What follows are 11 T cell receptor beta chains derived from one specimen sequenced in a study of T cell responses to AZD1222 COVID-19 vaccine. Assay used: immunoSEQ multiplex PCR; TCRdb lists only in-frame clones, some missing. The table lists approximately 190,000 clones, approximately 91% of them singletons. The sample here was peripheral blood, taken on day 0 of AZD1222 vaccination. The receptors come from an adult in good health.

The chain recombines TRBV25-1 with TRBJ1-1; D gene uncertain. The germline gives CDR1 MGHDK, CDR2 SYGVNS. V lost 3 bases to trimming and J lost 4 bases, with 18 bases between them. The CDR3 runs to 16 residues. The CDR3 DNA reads TGTGCCAGCAGTGATCATAGTATAAAAACCGGCACTGAAGCTTTCTTT. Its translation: CASSDHSIKTGTEAFF.

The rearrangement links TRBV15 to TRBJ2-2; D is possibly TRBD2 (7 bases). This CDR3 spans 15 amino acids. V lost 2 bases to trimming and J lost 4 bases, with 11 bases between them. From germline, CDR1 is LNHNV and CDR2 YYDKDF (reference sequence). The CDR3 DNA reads TGTGCCACCAGCAGACGGGGGGCGGGCACCGGGGAGCTGTTTTTT. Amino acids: CATSRRGAGTGELFF.

CDR3 sequence: CASSQGTAYTPEAFF. The CDR3 DNA sequence: TGTGCCAGCAGCCAAGGGACGGCCTACACACCTGAAGCTTTCTTT. The V and J genes are TRBV3-1 (or the pseudogene TRBV3-2) and TRBJ1-1; D is unresolved. Per the germline V gene, CDR1 is LGHDT and CDR2 is YNNKEL (reference sequence). Trimming shortened V by 1 base and J by 6 bases, and 15 bases separated the two germline ends. The CDR3 is made up of 15 amino acids.

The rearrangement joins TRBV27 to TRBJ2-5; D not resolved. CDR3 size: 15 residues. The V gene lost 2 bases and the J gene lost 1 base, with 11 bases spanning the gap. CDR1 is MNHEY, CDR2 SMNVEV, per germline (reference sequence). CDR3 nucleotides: TGTGCCAGCAGTTTAGAGAGTCAGATCCAAGAGACCCAGTACTTC. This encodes CASSLESQIQETQYF.

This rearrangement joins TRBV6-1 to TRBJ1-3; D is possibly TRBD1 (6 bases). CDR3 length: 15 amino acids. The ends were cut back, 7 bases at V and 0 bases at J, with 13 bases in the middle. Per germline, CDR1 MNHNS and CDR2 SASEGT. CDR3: CASTPRGLSGNTIYF. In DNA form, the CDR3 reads TGTGCCAGCACGCCCAGGGGACTCTCTGGAAACACCATATATTTT.

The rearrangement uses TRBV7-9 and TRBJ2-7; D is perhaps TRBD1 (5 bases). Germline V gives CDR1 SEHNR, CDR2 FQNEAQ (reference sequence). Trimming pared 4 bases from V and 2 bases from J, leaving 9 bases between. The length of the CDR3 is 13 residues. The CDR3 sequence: CASSSGITYEQYF. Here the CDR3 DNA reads TGTGCCAGCAGCTCAGGGATAACCTACGAGCAGTACTTC.

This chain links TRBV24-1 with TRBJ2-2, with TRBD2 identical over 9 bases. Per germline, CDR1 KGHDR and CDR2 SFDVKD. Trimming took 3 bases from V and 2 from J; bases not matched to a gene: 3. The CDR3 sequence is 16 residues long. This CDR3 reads CATSDPTSGNTGELFF. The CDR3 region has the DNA TGTGCCACCAGTGATCCGACTAGCGGAAACACCGGGGAGCTGTTTTTT.

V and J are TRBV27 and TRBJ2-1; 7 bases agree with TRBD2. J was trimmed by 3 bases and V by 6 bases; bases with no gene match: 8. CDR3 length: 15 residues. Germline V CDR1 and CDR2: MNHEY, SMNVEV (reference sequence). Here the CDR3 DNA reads TGTGCCAGCAGCCCCCCGGGACTATTCTACAATGAGCAGTTCTTC. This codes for CASSPPGLFYNEQFF.

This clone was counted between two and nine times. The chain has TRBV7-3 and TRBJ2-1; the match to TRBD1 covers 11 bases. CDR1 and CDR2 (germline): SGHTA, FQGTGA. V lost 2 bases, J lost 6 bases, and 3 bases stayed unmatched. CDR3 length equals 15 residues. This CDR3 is CASSLYGTGGNEQFF. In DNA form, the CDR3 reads TGTGCCAGCAGCTTATATGGGACAGGGGGCAATGAGCAGTTCTTC. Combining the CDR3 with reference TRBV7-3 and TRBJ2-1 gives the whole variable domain GAGVSQTPSNKVTEKGKYVELRCDPISGHTALYWYRQSLGQGPEFLIYFQGTGAADDSGLPNDRFFAVRPEGSVSTLKIQRTERGDSAVYLCASSLYGTGGNEQFFGPGTRLTVL.

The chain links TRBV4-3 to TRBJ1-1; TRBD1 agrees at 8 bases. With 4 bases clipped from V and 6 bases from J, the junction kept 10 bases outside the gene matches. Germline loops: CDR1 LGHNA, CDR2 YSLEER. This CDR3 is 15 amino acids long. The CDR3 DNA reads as TGCGCCAGCAGCCGCAGAGGACAGGGTTCGGCTGAAGCTTTCTTT. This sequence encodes CASSRRGQGSAEAFF.

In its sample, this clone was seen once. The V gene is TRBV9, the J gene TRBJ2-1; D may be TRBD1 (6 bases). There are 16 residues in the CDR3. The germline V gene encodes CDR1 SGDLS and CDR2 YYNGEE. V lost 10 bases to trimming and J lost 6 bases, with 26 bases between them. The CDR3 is CASAAPPHRAINEQFF. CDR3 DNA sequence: TGTGCCTCAGCAGCCCCCCCCCACAGGGCGATCAATGAGCAGTTCTTC.